The rows below give T cell receptor beta chains drawn from one sample of a study of cytomegalovirus exposure and HLA in healthy donors. The protocol was immunoSEQ multiplex PCR, while the TCRdb copy is restricted to in-frame clones and leaves out a portion. Among approximately 280,000 clones, about 87% were seen once, and the ten largest hold 2% to 3%. The sample consisted of PBMCs. The receptor set was obtained from a woman aged 18-29 years in good health and CMV-seronegative. Each CDR3 is given with its conserved first and last residue. The D gene is left open where the match is weak. Size is omitted from some rows. Given values are once, few, many or a class for expanded clones.

CDR3 DNA | CDR3 protein | D gene | J gene | clone size | CDR3 length | V gene
TGCGCCAGCAGCTTGGGTCGGAATCAGCCCCAGCATTTT | CASSLGRNQPQHF | - | TRBJ1-5 | - | 13 | TRBV5-1
TGTGCCAGCAGCCGTCCTAATGAAAAACTGTTTTTT | CASSRPNEKLFF | - | TRBJ1-4 | once | 12 | TRBV9
TGCAGCTTCTTGGGGACAGGGGCTGGAAACACCATATATTTT | CSFLGTGAGNTIYF | TRBD1 | TRBJ1-3 | - | 14 | TRBV29-1
TGCAGCGTTGTTGGGCTAGCGGGGCGAGAGACCCAGTACTTC | CSVVGLAGRETQYF | TRBD2 | TRBJ2-5 | - | 14 | TRBV29-1
TGTGCCAGCAGCCAGGGGGGTGTCGGGGAGACCCAGTACTTC | CASSQGGVGETQYF | - | TRBJ2-5 | - | 14 | TRBV7-2
TGCGCCAGCAGCTCGGGGACTAGCGGGGGAGAGACCCAGTACTTC | CASSSGTSGGETQYF | TRBD2 | TRBJ2-5 | - | 15 | TRBV5-1
TGTGCCAGCAGTGAGCACTACGAGCAGTACTTC | CASSEHYEQYF | - | TRBJ2-7 | - | 11 | TRBV2
TGTGCCAGCACCCCCGGGTCTCGGACAGATACGCAGTATTTT | CASTPGSRTDTQYF | - | TRBJ2-3 | - | 14 | TRBV2
TGTGCCATCGCGGCTGGACAGGGAAACACTGAAGCTTTCTTT | CAIAAGQGNTEAFF | TRBD1 | TRBJ1-1 | - | 14 | TRBV10-3
TGTGCCAGCAGCCATCTGGGGGGCGGGGAGGGTGGCTACACCTTC | CASSHLGGGEGGYTF | - | TRBJ1-2 | - | 15 | TRBV4-2
TGTGCCATCAGTGAGTCGACAGGGGTGCACTATGAAGAACTGTTTTTT | CAISESTGVHYEELFF | TRBD1 | TRBJ1-4 | - | 16 | TRBV10-3
TGTGCCACCAGCAGCTACAGGGGTAGCTATGGCTACACCTTC | CATSSYRGSYGYTF | TRBD1 | TRBJ1-2 | - | 14 | TRBV15